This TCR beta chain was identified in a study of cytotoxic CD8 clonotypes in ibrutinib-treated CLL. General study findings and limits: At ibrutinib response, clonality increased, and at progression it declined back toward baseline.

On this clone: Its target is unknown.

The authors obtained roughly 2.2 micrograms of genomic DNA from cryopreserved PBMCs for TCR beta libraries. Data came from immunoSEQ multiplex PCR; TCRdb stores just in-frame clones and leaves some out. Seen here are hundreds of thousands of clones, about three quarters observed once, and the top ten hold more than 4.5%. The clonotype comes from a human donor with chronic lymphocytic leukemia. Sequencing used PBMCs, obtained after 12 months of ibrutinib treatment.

The CDR3 reads CASVRLLRGNEQFF. CDR3 sequence (DNA): TGTGCCAGCGTTAGATTACTTCGAGGGAATGAGCAGTTCTTC. The chain combines TRBV7-8 with TRBJ2-1; perhaps TRBD2 as D (5 bases). CDR1 is SGHVS and CDR2 is FQNEAQ in the germline V gene. V lost 8 bases, J lost 7 bases, and 18 bases lay in between. This CDR3 region has 14 residues.